Listed below are T cell receptor beta chains from one sample, sequenced in a study of blood T cell repertoires in COVID-19. Assay: immunoSEQ multiplex PCR; the TCRdb copy retains only in-frame clones and omits some. The sample yields roughly 210,000 clones, roughly 84% seen once. Sequenced: PBMCs or T cells enriched from blood (not recorded which). These TCRs come from a man aged 25 to 40 in a cohort exposed to, infected with or recovered from COVID-19 (not recorded which). The CDR3 runs from the conserved cysteine through the conserved F or W. The D gene is left open where the match is weak. The listing skips clone size in some rows; elsewhere it reads once, few, many or a size class.

J | D | V | size | CDR3 | DNA
TRBJ1-4 | TRBD1 | TRBV5-1 | once | CASRPDRGGEKLFF | TGCGCCAGCAGACCGGACAGGGGAGGAGAAAAACTGTTTTTT
TRBJ1-1 | . | TRBV7-9 | . | CASSPYVSTGMNTEAFF | TGTGCCAGCAGCCCTTACGTTTCAACAGGGATGAACACTGAAGCTTTCTTT
TRBJ2-1 | . | TRBV5-4 | few | CASSLDGQVHNEQFF | TGTGCCAGCAGCTTGGATGGTCAGGTCCACAATGAGCAGTTCTTC
TRBJ1-2 | . | TRBV2 | . | CASGEGTIYGYTF | TGTGCCAGCGGGGAAGGGACAATCTATGGCTACACCTTC
TRBJ2-5 | . | TRBV28 | . | CASSLEGVETQYF | TGTGCCAGCAGTTTGGAGGGAGTGGAGACCCAGTACTTC
TRBJ2-2 | TRBD1 | TRBV5-1 | . | CASAPTGELTGELFF | TGCGCCAGCGCCCCGACAGGGGAACTCACCGGGGAGCTGTTTTTT
TRBJ2-1 | TRBD2 | TRBV7-2 | . | CASSLVATSGSNEQFF | TGTGCCAGCAGCTTAGTCGCGACTAGCGGGAGCAATGAGCAGTTCTTC
TRBJ2-5 | . | TRBV4-1 | . | CASSQVGAETQYF | TGCGCCAGCAGCCAAGTGGGGGCTGAGACCCAGTACTTC
TRBJ2-3 | TRBD2 | TRBV12-5 | once | CASGLIVAGGLTDTQYF | TGTGCTAGTGGTTTAATCGTAGCGGGAGGCCTCACAGATACGCAGTATTTT
TRBJ1-3 | . | TRBV18 | . | CASSPYGQSSGNTIYF | TGTGCCAGCTCACCCTACGGACAGAGCTCTGGAAACACCATATATTTT
TRBJ2-7 | . | TRBV6-5 | few | CASSLSASSSYEQYF | TGTGCCAGCAGTCTGTCGGCTAGCAGCTCCTACGAGCAGTACTTC
TRBJ2-5 | TRBD1 | TRBV24-1 | . | CATSDLTGGVRETQYF | TGTGCCACCAGTGATCTCACAGGGGGTGTTAGGGAGACCCAGTACTTC
TRBJ2-4 | . | TRBV19 | . | CASRPVAKNIQYF | TGTGCCAGTAGACCGGTAGCCAAAAACATTCAGTACTTC
TRBJ1-2 | . | TRBV9 | . | CASSAGPLPDSTNYGYTF | TGTGCCAGCAGCGCGGGACCACTACCGGACAGCACTAACTATGGCTACACCTTC
TRBJ1-1 | . | TRBV20-1 | . | CTAGGQTEAFF | TGCACCGCGGGGGGGCAGACTGAAGCTTTCTTT
TRBJ2-5 | . | TRBV5-8 | . | CASSLGFLGRQETQYF | TGTGCCAGCAGCTTGGGTTTTTTGGGCAGGCAAGAGACCCAGTACTTC
TRBJ2-5 | . | TRBV2 | . | CASSHVGLQETQYF | TGTGCCAGCTCCCACGTGGGCCTCCAAGAGACCCAGTACTTC
TRBJ1-5 | . | TRBV7-9 | . | CASSFNSGMGNQPQHF | TGTGCCAGCAGCTTTAATTCGGGAATGGGCAATCAGCCCCAGCATTTT
TRBJ1-1 | . | TRBV9 | . | CASSAGTMNTEAFF | TGTGCCAGCAGCGCCGGGACAATGAACACTGAAGCTTTCTTT
TRBJ1-2 | . | TRBV28 | few | CASSFSGEGLGYTF | TGTGCCAGCAGTTTCTCGGGTGAGGGCCTTGGCTACACCTTC
TRBJ1-1 | . | TRBV19 | . | CASSRRQVENTEAFF | TGTGCCAGTAGTAGGAGACAGGTAGAAAACACTGAAGCTTTCTTT
TRBJ1-1 | . | TRBV6-1 | . | CASSEAGNRREAFF | TGTGCCAGCAGTGAAGCAGGGAACAGGCGGGAAGCTTTCTTT
TRBJ2-4 | . | TRBV28 | . | CASAPDTNIQYF | TGTGCCAGCGCCCCGGACACGAACATTCAGTACTTC
TRBJ1-5 | . | TRBV5-4 | . | CASSLGAGNQPQHF | TGTGCCAGCAGTTTAGGGGCCGGCAATCAGCCCCAGCATTTT
TRBJ2-7 | . | TRBV29-1 | . | CSVLDRTYEQYF | TGCAGCGTTTTAGACAGAACCTACGAGCAGTACTTC
TRBJ1-5 | TRBD1 | TRBV6-5 | . | CASSWSGTGDQPQHF | TGTGCCAGCAGCTGGTCCGGGACAGGGGATCAGCCCCAGCATTTT
TRBJ1-3 | . | TRBV5-1 | . | CASSPHQSGNTIYF | TGCGCCAGCAGCCCTCACCAGTCTGGAAACACCATATATTTT
TRBJ2-7 | . | TRBV13 | once | CASSPRRDGYEQYF | TGTGCCAGCAGCCCACGGCGGGATGGTTACGAGCAGTACTTC
TRBJ1-1 | . | TRBV19 | . | CASRLIADGFGEAFF | TGTGCCAGTAGGTTAATAGCCGATGGCTTCGGTGAAGCTTTCTTT
TRBJ2-7 | TRBD2 | TRBV5-5 | . | CASSLILAATYEQYF | TGTGCCAGCAGCTTGATCCTAGCGGCCACCTACGAGCAGTACTTC
TRBJ1-1 | . | TRBV19 | . | CASSILGHQGTEAFF | TGTGCCAGTAGTATTTTAGGCCACCAGGGCACTGAAGCTTTCTTT
TRBJ2-7 | . | TRBV21-1 | . | CASSHSGTRGEQYF | TGTGCCAGCAGCCACAGCGGGACTAGGGGAGAGCAGTACTTC
TRBJ1-2 | . | TRBV6-5 | . | CASSYLREIGGYTF | TGTGCCAGCAGTTACCTGAGGGAAATTGGTGGCTACACCTTC
TRBJ2-7 | TRBD2 | TRBV27 | . | CASSSAGRLAVYEQYF | TGTGCCAGCAGTTCGGCAGGTAGACTAGCGGTTTACGAGCAGTACTTC
TRBJ1-6 | TRBD1 | TRBV19 | . | CASRGRDSYNSPLHF | TGTGCCAGTAGGGGCCGGGACAGTTATAATTCACCCCTCCACTTT
TRBJ1-6 | TRBD1 | TRBV2 | . | CASSSRTGENDSPLHF | TGTGCCAGCAGTAGTCGGACAGGGGAGAATGATTCACCCCTCCACTTT
TRBJ1-2 | TRBD1 | TRBV6-5 | . | CASSTNRGGDYTF | TGTGCCAGCAGTACTAACAGGGGTGGGGACTACACCTTC
TRBJ1-2 | . | TRBV7-9 | . | CASSLARQNYGYTF | TGTGCCAGCAGCTTAGCGCGGCAGAACTATGGCTACACCTTC
TRBJ2-5 | . | TRBV18 | . | CASSRGAGAIQETQYF | TGTGCCAGCTCACGCGGGGCCGGGGCCATCCAAGAGACCCAGTACTTC
TRBJ2-2 | . | TRBV9 | . | CASSVFGTGELFF | TGTGCCAGCAGCGTATTCGGTACCGGGGAGCTGTTTTTT
TRBJ2-7 | TRBD2 | TRBV2 | . | CASMGTSGSGEQYF | TGTGCCAGCATGGGGACTAGCGGGAGCGGTGAGCAGTACTTC
TRBJ2-1 | TRBD2 | TRBV6-2/TRBV6-3 | . | CASSYRLTSGNEQFF | TGTGCCAGCAGTTACCGACTGACTAGCGGGAATGAGCAGTTCTTC
TRBJ2-5 | TRBD2 | TRBV3-1/TRBV3-2 | . | CASSQEGTKETQYF | TGTGCCAGCAGCCAAGAGGGGACTAAAGAGACCCAGTACTTC
TRBJ2-1 | TRBD2 | TRBV2 | . | CASSGSGTSGRYEQFF | TGTGCCAGCAGTGGAAGCGGGACTAGCGGGAGGTATGAGCAGTTCTTC
TRBJ2-3 | TRBD2 | TRBV7-2 | . | CASSGGAGVKDTQYF | TGTGCCAGCAGCGGCGGAGCGGGGGTCAAAGATACGCAGTATTTT
TRBJ2-7 | . | TRBV28 | few | CASSLKIGLADAEQYF | TGTGCCAGCAGCCTGAAGATCGGGCTAGCTGATGCCGAGCAGTACTTC
TRBJ1-2 | TRBD1 | TRBV27 | many | CASSLSRDRAYGYTF | TGTGCCAGCAGTTTATCGAGGGACAGGGCTTATGGCTACACCTTC
TRBJ2-7 | . | TRBV14 | . | CASSTPTTLMRISYEQYF | TGTGCCAGCAGCACGCCAACAACTCTTATGAGGATTTCCTACGAGCAGTACTTC
TRBJ2-3 | . | TRBV5-6 | . | CASSLGYGNTDTQYF | TGTGCCAGCAGCTTGGGGTACGGGAACACAGATACGCAGTATTTT
TRBJ2-1 | TRBD1 | TRBV3-1/TRBV3-2 | . | CASSQDMAAGGYEQFF | TGTGCCAGCAGCCAAGATATGGCGGCAGGGGGCTATGAGCAGTTCTTC
TRBJ1-5 | . | TRBV27 | once | CASSPLSNSHQPQHF | TGTGCCAGCAGTCCGCTTTCGAATAGCCATCAGCCCCAGCATTTT
TRBJ2-7 | . | TRBV9 | . | CASAGDEQYF | TGTGCCAGCGCCGGGGACGAGCAGTACTTC